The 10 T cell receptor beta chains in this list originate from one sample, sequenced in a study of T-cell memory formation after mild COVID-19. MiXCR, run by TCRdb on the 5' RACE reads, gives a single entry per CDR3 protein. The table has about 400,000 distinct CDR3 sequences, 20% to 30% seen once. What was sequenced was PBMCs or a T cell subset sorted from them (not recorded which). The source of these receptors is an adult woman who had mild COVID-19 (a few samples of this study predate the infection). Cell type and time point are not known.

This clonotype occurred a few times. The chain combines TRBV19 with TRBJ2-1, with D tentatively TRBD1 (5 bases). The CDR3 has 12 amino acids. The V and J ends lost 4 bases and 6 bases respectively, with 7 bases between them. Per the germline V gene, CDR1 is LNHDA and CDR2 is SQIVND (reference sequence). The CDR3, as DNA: TGTGCCAGTAGTACCCAGGGCAATGAGCAGTTCTTC. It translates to CASSTQGNEQFF.

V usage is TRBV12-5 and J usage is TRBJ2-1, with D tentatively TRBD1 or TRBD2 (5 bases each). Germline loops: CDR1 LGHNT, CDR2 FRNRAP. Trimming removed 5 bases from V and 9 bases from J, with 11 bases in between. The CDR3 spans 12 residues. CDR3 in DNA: TGTGCTAGTGGTGACCGGGGCGGTGAGCAGTTCTTC. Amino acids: CASGDRGGEQFF.

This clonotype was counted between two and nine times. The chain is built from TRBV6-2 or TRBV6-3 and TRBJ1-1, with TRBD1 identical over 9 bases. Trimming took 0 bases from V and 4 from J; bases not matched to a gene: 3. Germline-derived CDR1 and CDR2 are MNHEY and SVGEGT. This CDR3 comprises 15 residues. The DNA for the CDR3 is TGTGCCAGCAGTTACTCGGGACAGGGATTCACTGAAGCTTTCTTT. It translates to CASSYSGQGFTEAFF.

CDR3 DNA sequence: TGTGCCAGCAGTGAGGCGACAGCCTACGAGCAGTACTTC. Residues: CASSEATAYEQYF. V usage is TRBV25-1 and J usage is TRBJ2-7; tentative D call: TRBD1 (5 bases). From germline, CDR1 is MGHDK and CDR2 SYGVNS. Trimming left V 3 bases short and J 2 bases short, with 8 bases between. This CDR3 contains 13 residues.

Written as DNA, the CDR3 is TGTGCCAGCACACCGGGACAGGGCACAGATACGCAGTATTTT. It codes for CASTPGQGTDTQYF. The chain recombines TRBV6-5 with TRBJ2-3; 8 bases map to TRBD1. The CDR3 contains 14 residues. J gave up 1 base and V 7 bases, and 4 bases lay outside the gene matches. Germline CDR1 and CDR2: MNHEY and SVGAGI.

CDR3 sequence reads: CASSSPREQYF. CDR3 coding DNA: TGTGCCAGCAGCTCCCCTCGCGAGCAGTACTTC. This chain uses TRBV7-9 with TRBJ2-7; D unresolved. This CDR3 is built from 11 residues. Trimming took off 4 bases at V and 6 bases at J, with 7 bases between the two ends. Germline V gene data show CDR1 as SEHNR and CDR2 as FQNEAQ (reference sequence). Drawing the rest from reference TRBV7-9 and TRBJ2-7, the complete variable domain is DTGVSQNPRHKITKRGQNVTFRCDPISEHNRLYWYRQTLGQGPEFLTYFQNEAQLEKSRLLSDRFSAERPKGSFSTLEIQRTEQGDSAMYLCASSSPREQYFGPGTRLTVT.

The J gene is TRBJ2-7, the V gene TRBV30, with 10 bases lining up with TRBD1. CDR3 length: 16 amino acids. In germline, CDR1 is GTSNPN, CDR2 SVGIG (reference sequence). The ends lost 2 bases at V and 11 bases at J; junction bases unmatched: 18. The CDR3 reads CAWSIGGEDRGRSEYF. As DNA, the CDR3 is TGTGCCTGGAGTATAGGCGGGGAAGACAGGGGGCGATCGGAGTACTTC.

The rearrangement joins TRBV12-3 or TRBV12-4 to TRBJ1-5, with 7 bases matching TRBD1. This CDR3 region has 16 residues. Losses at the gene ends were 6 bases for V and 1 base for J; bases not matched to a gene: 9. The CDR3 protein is CASSSDRARSNQPQHF. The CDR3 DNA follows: TGTGCCAGCAGCTCAGACAGGGCGAGAAGCAATCAGCCCCAGCATTTT.

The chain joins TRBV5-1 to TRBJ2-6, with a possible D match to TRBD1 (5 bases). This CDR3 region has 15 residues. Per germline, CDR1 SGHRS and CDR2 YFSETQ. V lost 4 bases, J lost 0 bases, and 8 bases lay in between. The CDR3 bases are TGCGCCAGCAGCATACAGGTCTCTGGGGCCAACGTCCTGACTTTC. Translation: CASSIQVSGANVLTF.

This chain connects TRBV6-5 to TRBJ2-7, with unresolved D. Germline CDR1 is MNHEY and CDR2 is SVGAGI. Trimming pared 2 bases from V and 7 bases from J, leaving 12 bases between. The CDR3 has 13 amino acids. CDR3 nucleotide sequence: TGTGCCAGCAGTTACCGATACCTACAGGAGCAGTACTTC. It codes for CASSYRYLQEQYF.